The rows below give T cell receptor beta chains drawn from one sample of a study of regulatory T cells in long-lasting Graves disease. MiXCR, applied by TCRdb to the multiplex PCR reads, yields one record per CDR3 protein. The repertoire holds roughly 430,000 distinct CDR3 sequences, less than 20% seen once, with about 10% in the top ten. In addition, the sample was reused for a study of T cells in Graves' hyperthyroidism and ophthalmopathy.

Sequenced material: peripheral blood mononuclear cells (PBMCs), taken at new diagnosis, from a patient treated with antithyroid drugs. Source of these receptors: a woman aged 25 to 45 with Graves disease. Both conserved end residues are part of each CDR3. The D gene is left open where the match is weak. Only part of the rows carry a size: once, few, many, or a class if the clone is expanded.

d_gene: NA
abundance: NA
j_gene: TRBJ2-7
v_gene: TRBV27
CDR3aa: CASSLYSGNEQYF
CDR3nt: TGTGCCAGCAGTTTATACTCGGGAAACGAGCAGTACTTC

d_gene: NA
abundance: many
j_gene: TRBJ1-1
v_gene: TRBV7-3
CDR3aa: CASSAGANTEAFF
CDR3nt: TGTGCCAGCAGTGCAGGGGCGAACACTGAAGCTTTCTTT

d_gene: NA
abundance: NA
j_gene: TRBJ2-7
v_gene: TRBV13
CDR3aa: CASSSRVEQYF
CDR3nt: TGTGCCAGCAGCTCGCGAGTCGAGCAGTACTTC

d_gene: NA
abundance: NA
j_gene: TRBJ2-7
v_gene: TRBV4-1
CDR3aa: CASSQKANDGTRLYEQYF
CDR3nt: TGCGCCAGCAGCCAGAAGGCTAACGACGGGACAAGACTCTACGAGCAGTACTTC

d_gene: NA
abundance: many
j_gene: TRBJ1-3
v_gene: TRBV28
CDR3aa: CASKVGSAGNTIYF
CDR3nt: TGTGCCAGCAAAGTGGGGAGTGCTGGAAACACCATATATTTT

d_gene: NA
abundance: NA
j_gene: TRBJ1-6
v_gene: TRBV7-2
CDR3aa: CASSLVAAYNSPLHF
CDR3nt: TGTGCCAGCAGCTTAGTGGCTGCCTATAATTCACCCCTCCACTTT

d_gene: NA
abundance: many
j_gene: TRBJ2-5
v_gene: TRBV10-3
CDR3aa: CAIKTGKGETQYF
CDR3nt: TGTGCCATCAAAACAGGGAAAGGGGAGACCCAGTACTTC

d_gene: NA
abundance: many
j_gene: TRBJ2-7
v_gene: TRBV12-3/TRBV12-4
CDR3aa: CASSRDGYREQYF
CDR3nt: TGTGCCAGCAGTCGGGACGGGTACCGCGAGCAGTACTTC

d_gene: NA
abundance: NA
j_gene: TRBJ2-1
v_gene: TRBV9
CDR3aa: CASSADRHLGDEQFF
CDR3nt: TGTGCCAGCAGCGCCGACAGGCACCTTGGGGATGAGCAGTTCTTC

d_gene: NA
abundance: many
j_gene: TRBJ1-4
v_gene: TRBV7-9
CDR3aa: CASSLGSHSGTNEKLFF
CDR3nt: TGTGCCAGCAGCTTAGGATCACACTCGGGTACTAATGAAAAACTGTTTTTT

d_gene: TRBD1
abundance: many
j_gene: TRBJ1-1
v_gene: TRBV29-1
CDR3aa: CSVEGQINTEAFF
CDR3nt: TGCAGCGTTGAGGGACAGATTAACACTGAAGCTTTCTTT

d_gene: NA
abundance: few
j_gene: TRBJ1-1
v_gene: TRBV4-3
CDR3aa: CASRRGWGTEAFF
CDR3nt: TGCGCCAGCAGAAGGGGTTGGGGCACTGAAGCTTTCTTT